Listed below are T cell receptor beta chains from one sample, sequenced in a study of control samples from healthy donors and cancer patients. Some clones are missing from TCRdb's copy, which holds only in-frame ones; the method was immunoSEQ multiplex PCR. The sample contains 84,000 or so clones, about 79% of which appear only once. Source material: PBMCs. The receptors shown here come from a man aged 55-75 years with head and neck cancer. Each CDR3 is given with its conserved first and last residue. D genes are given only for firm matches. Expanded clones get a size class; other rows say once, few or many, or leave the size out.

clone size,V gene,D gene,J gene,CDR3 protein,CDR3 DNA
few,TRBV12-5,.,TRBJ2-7,CASGLARYGELFEQYF,TGTGCTAGTGGTTTGGCTAGGTATGGGGAACTTTTCGAGCAGTACTTC
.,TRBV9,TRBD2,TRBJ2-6,CASSWGLAGAASLGANVLTF,TGTGCCAGCAGCTGGGGACTAGCGGGAGCAGCCTCTCTGGGGGCCAACGTCCTGACTTTC
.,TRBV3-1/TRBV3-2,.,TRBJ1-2,CASSQTRTEGGYGYTF,TGTGCCAGCAGCCAAACTCGTACGGAAGGCGGCTATGGCTACACCTTC
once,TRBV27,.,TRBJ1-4,CASGWTNEKLFF,TGTGCCTCCGGGTGGACTAATGAAAAACTGTTTTTT
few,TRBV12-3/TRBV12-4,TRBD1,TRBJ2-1,CASRPGQNNEQFF,TGTGCCAGCAGGCCGGGACAGAACAATGAGCAGTTCTTC
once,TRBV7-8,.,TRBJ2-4,CASSALGETSLAKNIQYF,TGTGCCAGCAGCGCCTTAGGGGAAACCTCGTTAGCCAAAAACATTCAGTACTTC
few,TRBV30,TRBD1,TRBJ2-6,CAWSLDRGNRGANVLTF,TGTGCCTGGAGTTTGGACAGGGGGAATCGTGGGGCCAACGTCCTGACTTTC
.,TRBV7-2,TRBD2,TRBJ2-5,CASSFQAGGVETQYF,TGTGCCAGCAGCTTCCAGGCGGGAGGGGTAGAGACCCAGTACTTC
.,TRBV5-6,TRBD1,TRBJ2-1,CASSYGQGQEQFF,TGTGCCAGCAGTTACGGACAGGGCCAGGAGCAGTTCTTC
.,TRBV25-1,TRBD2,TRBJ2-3,CASSLGLAGRGGTQYF,TGTGCCAGCAGTCTGGGACTAGCGGGAAGAGGAGGTACGCAGTATTTT
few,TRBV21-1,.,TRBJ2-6,CASSNRDRASSGANVLTF,TGTGCCAGCAGCAATAGGGACAGGGCGAGCTCTGGGGCCAACGTCCTGACTTTC
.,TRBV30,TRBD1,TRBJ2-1,CAWRRGDRSYNEQFF,TGTGCCTGGAGAAGGGGGGACAGGTCCTACAATGAGCAGTTCTTC
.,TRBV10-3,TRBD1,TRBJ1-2,CAISGRAGGTYGYTF,TGTGCCATCAGTGGAAGGGCAGGGGGAACCTATGGCTACACCTTC
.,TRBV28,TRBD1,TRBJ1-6,CASSLPNRGHRTFDSPLHF,TGTGCCAGCAGCCTACCCAACAGGGGACACCGAACCTTTGATTCACCCCTCCACTTT
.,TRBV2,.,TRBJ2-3,CASTDPPTSSDTQYF,TGTGCCAGCACCGACCCACCGACTAGTTCAGATACGCAGTATTTT
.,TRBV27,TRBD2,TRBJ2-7,CASSISSGRGPYEQYF,TGTGCCAGCAGTATCTCAAGCGGGAGGGGTCCCTACGAGCAGTACTTC
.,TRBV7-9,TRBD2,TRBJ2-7,CASGPSGTYEQYF,TGTGCCAGCGGACCTAGCGGAACCTACGAGCAGTACTTC
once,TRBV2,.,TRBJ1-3,CASKALFSGNTIYF,TGTGCCAGCAAGGCCCTCTTCTCTGGAAACACCATATATTTT
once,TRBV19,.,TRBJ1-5,CASSRSGERNQPQHF,TGTGCCAGTAGTCGGTCAGGGGAACGAAATCAGCCCCAGCATTTT
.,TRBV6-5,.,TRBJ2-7,CASSYSRWDSYEQYF,TGTGCCAGCAGTTACTCGAGGTGGGATTCTTACGAGCAGTACTTC
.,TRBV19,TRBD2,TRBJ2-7,CASRLAGGPYEQYF,TGTGCCAGTAGACTAGCGGGAGGGCCCTACGAGCAGTACTTC
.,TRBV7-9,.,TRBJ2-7,CASSFGRGYEQYF,TGTGCCAGCAGCTTTGGCAGGGGCTACGAGCAGTACTTC
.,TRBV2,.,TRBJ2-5,CASSQETQYF,TGTGCCAGCAGCCAAGAGACCCAGTACTTC
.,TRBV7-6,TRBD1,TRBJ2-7,CASSPGTGLSYEQYF,TGTGCCAGCAGCCCCGGGACAGGTCTCAGCTACGAGCAGTACTTC
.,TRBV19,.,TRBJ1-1,CASSMGKHLEAFF,TGTGCCAGTAGTATGGGGAAACACTTAGAAGCTTTCTTT
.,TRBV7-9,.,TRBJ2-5,CASIRGAGLETQYF,TGTGCCAGCATCCGGGGGGCAGGTTTGGAGACCCAGTACTTC
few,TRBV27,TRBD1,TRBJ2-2,CASSTPQGAVGELFF,TGTGCCAGCAGCACCCCCCAGGGGGCGGTCGGGGAGCTGTTTTTT
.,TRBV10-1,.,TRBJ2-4,CASSQKGYVDIQYF,TGCGCCAGCAGCCAAAAAGGGTATGTGGACATTCAGTACTTC
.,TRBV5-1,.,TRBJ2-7,CASSFGQSSYEQYF,TGCGCCAGCAGCTTCGGACAGAGCTCCTACGAGCAGTACTTC
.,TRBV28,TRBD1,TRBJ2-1,CASSFTGGGEQFF,TGTGCCAGCAGTTTCACAGGGGGAGGTGAGCAGTTCTTC
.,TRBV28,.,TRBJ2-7,CASTRGDSTYEQYF,TGTGCCAGCACTCGGGGGGACAGCACCTACGAGCAGTACTTC
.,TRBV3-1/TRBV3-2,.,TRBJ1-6,CASSDRAAGSPLHF,TGTGCCAGCAGCGACCGGGCCGCCGGGTCACCCCTCCACTTT
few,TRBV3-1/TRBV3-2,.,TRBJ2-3,CASSQFTTDTQYF,TGTGCCAGCAGCCAATTTACAACAGATACGCAGTATTTT
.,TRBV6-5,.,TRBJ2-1,CASSPAIGNEQFF,TGTGCCAGCAGCCCAGCCATCGGGAATGAGCAGTTCTTC
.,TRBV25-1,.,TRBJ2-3,CASSDTGLGTDTQYF,TGTGCCAGCAGTGACACGGGGCTCGGCACAGATACGCAGTATTTT
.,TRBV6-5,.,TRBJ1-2,CASSQLYGYGYTF,TGTGCCAGCAGCCAATTGTACGGCTATGGCTACACCTTC
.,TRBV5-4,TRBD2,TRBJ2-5,CASSARSGRVETQYF,TGTGCCAGCAGCGCGAGAAGCGGGAGAGTGGAGACCCAGTACTTC
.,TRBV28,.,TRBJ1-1,CASTLGHQLEAFF,TGTGCCAGCACCCTGGGTCACCAGCTTGAAGCTTTCTTT
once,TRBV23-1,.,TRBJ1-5,CASSQWRSRGNQPQHF,TGCGCCAGCAGTCAATGGAGATCTCGGGGCAATCAGCCCCAGCATTTT
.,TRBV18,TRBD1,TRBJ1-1,CASSLNRGGMNTEAFF,TGTGCCAGCTCCCTCAACAGGGGAGGAATGAACACTGAAGCTTTCTTT
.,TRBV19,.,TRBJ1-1,CASSALQGLPTEAFF,TGTGCCAGTAGTGCCCTACAGGGACTTCCGACTGAAGCTTTCTTT
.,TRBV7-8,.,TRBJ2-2,CASKPRENTGELFF,TGTGCCAGCAAACCGCGGGAGAACACCGGGGAGCTGTTTTTT
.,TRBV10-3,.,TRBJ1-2,CAISELGRGNGGYTF,TGTGCCATCAGTGAGTTGGGACGGGGAAACGGTGGCTACACCTTC
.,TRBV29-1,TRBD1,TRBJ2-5,CSVNRGQGETQYF,TGCAGCGTGAACAGGGGGCAGGGTGAGACCCAGTACTTC
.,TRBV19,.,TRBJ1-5,CASSIEGVGNQPQHF,TGTGCCAGTAGTATTGAGGGAGTCGGGAATCAGCCCCAGCATTTT
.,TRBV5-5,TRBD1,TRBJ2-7,CASSLRDRDYEQYF,TGTGCCAGCAGCCTACGGGACAGGGACTACGAGCAGTACTTC
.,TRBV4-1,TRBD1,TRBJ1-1,CASSHDRVMNTEAFF,TGCGCCAGCAGCCACGACAGGGTAATGAACACTGAAGCTTTCTTT
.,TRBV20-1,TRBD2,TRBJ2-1,CSASRGLAAAYNEQFF,TGCAGTGCTAGTAGGGGACTAGCGGCAGCTTACAATGAGCAGTTCTTC
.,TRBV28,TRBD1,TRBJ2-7,CASRRTGGTYEQYF,TGTGCCAGCAGACGGACAGGGGGGACCTACGAGCAGTACTTC
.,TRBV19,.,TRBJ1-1,CASTPNLRTEAFF,TGTGCCAGTACCCCAAACTTGAGAACTGAAGCTTTCTTT
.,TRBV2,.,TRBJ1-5,CASSEIRGYQPQHF,TGTGCCAGCAGTGAGATTAGGGGATATCAGCCCCAGCATTTT
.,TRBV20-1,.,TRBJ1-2,CSARAQNGYTF,TGCAGTGCTAGAGCACAGAATGGCTACACCTTC
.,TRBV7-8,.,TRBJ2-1,CASSLVRRSGTGHHNEQFF,TGTGCCAGCAGCTTAGTACGCCGGTCCGGGACCGGCCACCACAATGAGCAGTTCTTC